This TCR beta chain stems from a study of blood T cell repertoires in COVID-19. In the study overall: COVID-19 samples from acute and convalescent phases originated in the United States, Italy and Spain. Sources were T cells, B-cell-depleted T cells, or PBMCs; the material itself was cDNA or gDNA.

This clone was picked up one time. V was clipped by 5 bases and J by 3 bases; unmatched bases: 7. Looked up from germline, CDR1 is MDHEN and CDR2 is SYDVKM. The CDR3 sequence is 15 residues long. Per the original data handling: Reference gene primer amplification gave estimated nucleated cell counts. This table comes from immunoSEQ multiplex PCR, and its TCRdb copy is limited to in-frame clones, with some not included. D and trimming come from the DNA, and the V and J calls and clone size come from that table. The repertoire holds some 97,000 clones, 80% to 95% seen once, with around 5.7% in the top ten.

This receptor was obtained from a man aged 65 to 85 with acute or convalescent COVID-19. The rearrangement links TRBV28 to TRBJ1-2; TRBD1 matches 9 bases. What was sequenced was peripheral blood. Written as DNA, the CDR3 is TGTGCCAGCAGTCTGACAGGGGGGGGATACTATGGCTACACCTTC. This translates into CASSLTGGGYYGYTF.